Included here is one T cell receptor beta chain sequence, with context. Its antigen remains unidentified. This record comes from a study of response to subunit inactivated influenza vaccine. Study outcomes and limitations: The authors offered the suggestion that each seasonal influenza vaccination recruits few new T cells.

V lost 1 base and J lost 5, with 20 bases in between. CDR1 is KGHSY and CDR2 is FQNENV in the germline V gene. The CDR3 has 17 amino acids. TCRdb processed the RT-PCR reads anew with MiXCR; each CDR3 protein has one entry. The table has 300,000 to 350,000 distinct CDR3 sequences, just over 20% seen once. This specimen was PBMCs from blood, taken approximately 20 months after vaccination. J is TRBJ1-2 and V is TRBV16, with D possibly matching TRBD1 (6 bases). The receptor was derived from a man aged 50 to 75 who received an inactivated influenza vaccine. DNA for the CDR3: TGTGCCAGCAGCCAATTAGGCCCCCCAACAGGGCTGTATGGCTACACCTTC. Amino acid sequence: CASSQLGPPTGLYGYTF.